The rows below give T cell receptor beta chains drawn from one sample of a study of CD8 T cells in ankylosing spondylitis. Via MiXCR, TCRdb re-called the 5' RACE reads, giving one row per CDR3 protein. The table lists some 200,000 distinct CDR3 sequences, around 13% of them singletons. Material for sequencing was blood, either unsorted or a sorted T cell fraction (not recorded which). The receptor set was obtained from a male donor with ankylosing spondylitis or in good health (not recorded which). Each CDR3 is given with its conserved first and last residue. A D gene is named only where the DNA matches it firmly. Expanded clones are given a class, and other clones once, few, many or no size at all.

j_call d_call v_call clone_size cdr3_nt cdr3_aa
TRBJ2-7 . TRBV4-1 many TGCGCCAGCAGCCAAGATCGGGGGACAGCGTACGAGCAGTACTTC CASSQDRGTAYEQYF
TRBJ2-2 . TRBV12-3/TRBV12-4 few TGTGCCAGCAGTTTAGGGGCCAGTATGACCGGGGAGCTGTTTTTT CASSLGASMTGELFF
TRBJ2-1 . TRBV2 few TGTGCCGCTGGACAGCCGGATACCTACAATGAGCAGTTCTTC CAAGQPDTYNEQFF
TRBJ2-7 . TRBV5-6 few TGTGCCAGCAGTATGGGAGGCGAGCAGTACTTC CASSMGGEQYF
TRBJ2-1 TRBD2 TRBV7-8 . TGTGCCAGCAGCTTAGCGCTAAGCGGGAGGGCCGATGAGCAGTTCTTC CASSLALSGRADEQFF
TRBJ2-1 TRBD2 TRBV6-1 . TGTGCCAGCAGCGCTCGCAGCGGGAGTCCCTACAATGAGCAGTTCTTC CASSARSGSPYNEQFF
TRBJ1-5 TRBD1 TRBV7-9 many TGTGCCAGCAGCTTAGGAGGGGGCCTGATTAGCAATCAGCCCCAGCATTTT CASSLGGGLISNQPQHF
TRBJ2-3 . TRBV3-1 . TGTGCCAGCAGCCTCTCCTCAAGACAGTGGTATACGCAGTATTTT CASSLSSRQWYTQYF
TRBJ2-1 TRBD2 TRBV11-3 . TGTGCCAGCGGGGCGGGAGGGAGCTCCTACAATGAGCAGTTCTTC CASGAGGSSYNEQFF
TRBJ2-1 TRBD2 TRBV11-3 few TGTGCCAGCAGCTTAGCCCTAGCGGGAGACAATGAGCAGTTCTTC CASSLALAGDNEQFF
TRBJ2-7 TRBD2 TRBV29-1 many TGCAGCGTTGAGGGACTAGCGGGAGCCTACGAGCAGTACTTC CSVEGLAGAYEQYF
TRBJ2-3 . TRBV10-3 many TGTGCCATCAGTGAGTCTTGGGATAGCGTGAAGGATACGCAGTATTTT CAISESWDSVKDTQYF
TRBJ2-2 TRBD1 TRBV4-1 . TGCGCCAGCAGCCACGACAGGGCGAGCACCGGGGAGCTGTTTTTT CASSHDRASTGELFF
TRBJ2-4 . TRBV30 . TGTGCCTGGACCGCCTGGACACTTAAAAACATTCAGTACTTC CAWTAWTLKNIQYF
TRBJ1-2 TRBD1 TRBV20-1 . TGCAGTGCGCCTTGGACAGGTTATGGCTACACCTTC CSAPWTGYGYTF
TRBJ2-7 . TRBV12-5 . TGTGCTAGTGGTTTGGGCAGGGACATACGGGGGCAGTACTTC CASGLGRDIRGQYF
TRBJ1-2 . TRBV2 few TGTGCCAGCAGTGGCCTTAACTATGGCTACACCTTC CASSGLNYGYTF